The following is a T cell receptor (beta chain) sequence with its context. Its antigen remains unknown. The CDR3 runs 16 residues. With 4 bases clipped from V and 7 bases from J, the junction kept 8 bases outside the gene matches. 5'RACE primed at constant segments yielded TCR alpha and TCR beta cDNA libraries bearing sample barcodes and UMIs. In TCRdb, the 5' RACE reads were re-called with MiXCR into one record per CDR3 protein. The sample consists of 410,000 or so distinct CDR3 sequences, about a quarter of them appearing once. The sample is drawn from a study of T-cell memory formation after mild COVID-19. Study observations and caveats: For contracting clones, CD4+ ones sat mainly in CM and EM, CD8+ in EMRA. Second-wave clones reaching peak frequency on day 37 lacked confirmed SARS-CoV-2 specificity.

The clonotype was recovered from an adult woman who had mild COVID-19 (a few samples of this study predate the infection). Cell type and time point are not known. The chain carries TRBV12-3 or TRBV12-4 and TRBJ2-1, with TRBD2 matching over 12 bases. The sample consisted of PBMCs or a T cell subset sorted from them (not recorded which). The CDR3 DNA follows: TGTGCCAGCAGTTCCTCTAGCGGGGGGGCGGGAAATGAGCAGTTCTTC. Translated: CASSSSSGGAGNEQFF.